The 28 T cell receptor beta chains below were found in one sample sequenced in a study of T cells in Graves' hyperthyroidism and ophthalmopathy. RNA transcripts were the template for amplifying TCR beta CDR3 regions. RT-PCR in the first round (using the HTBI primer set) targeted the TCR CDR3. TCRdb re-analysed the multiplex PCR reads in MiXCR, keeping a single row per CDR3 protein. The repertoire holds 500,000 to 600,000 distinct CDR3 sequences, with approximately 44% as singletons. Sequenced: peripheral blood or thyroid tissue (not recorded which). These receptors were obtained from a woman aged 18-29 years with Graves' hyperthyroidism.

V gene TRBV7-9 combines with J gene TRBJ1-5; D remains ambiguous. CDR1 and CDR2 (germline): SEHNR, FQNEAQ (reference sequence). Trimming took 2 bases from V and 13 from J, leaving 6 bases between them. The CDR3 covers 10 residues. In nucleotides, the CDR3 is TGTGCCAGCAGCTTATGGGGTCAGCATTTT. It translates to CASSLWGQHF. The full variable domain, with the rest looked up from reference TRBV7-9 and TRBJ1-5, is DTGVSQNPRHKITKRGQNVTFRCDPISEHNRLYWYRQTLGQGPEFLTYFQNEAQLEKSRLLSDRFSAERPKGSFSTLEIQRTEQGDSAMYLCASSLWGQHFGDGTRLSIL.

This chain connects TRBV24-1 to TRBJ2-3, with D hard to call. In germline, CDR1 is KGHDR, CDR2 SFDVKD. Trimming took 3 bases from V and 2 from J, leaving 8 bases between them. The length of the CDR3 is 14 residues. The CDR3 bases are TGTGCCACCAGTGATGCGGACGACACAGATACGCAGTATTTT. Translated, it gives CATSDADDTDTQYF.

CDR3 in DNA: TGTGCCAGCAGCGTCGGGGCTAGCGGGGAGCTGTTTTTT. The encoded protein is CASSVGASGELFF. The chain is built from TRBV5-4 and TRBJ2-2, with D perhaps TRBD1 or TRBD2 (5 bases each). CDR3 length: 13 amino acids. The germline V and J ends were trimmed by 4 bases and 7 bases, with 11 bases remaining between them. CDR1 is SGHNT, CDR2 YYREEE, per germline (reference sequence).

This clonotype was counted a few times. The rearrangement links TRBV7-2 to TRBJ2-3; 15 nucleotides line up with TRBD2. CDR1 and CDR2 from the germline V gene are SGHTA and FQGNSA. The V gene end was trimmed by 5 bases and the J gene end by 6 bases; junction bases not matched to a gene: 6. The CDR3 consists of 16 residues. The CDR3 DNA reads TGTGCCAGCAGCCCAAGGACTAGCGGGAGGGGTGATACGCAGTATTTT. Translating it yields CASSPRTSGRGDTQYF.

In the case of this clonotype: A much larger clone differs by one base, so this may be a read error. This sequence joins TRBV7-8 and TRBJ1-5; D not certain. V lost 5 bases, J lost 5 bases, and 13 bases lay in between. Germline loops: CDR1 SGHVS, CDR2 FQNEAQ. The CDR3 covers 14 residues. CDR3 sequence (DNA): TGTGCCAGCAGCCCGAGACGGGAGGATCAGCCCCAGCATTTT. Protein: CASSPRREDQPQHF.

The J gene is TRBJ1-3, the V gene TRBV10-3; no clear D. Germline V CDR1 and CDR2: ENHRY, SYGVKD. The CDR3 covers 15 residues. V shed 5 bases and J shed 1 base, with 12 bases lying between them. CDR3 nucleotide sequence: TGTGCCATCAGTAAAGACCGGTCGTCTGGAAACACCATATATTTT. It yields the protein CAISKDRSSGNTIYF.

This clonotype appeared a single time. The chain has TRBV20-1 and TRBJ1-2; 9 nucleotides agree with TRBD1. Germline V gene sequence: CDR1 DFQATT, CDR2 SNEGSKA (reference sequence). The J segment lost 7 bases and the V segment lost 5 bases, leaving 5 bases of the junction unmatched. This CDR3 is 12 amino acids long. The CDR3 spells CSASTGGGGYTF. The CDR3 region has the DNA TGCAGTGCTTCAACAGGGGGCGGTGGCTACACCTTC.

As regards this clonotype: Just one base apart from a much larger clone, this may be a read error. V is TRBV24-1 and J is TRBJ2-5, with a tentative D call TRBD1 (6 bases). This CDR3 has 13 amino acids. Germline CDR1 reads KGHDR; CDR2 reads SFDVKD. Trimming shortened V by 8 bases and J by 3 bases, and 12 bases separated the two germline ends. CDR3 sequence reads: CATTSRTEETQYF. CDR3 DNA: TGTGCCACCACCTCCAGGACAGAAGAGACCCAGTACTTC.

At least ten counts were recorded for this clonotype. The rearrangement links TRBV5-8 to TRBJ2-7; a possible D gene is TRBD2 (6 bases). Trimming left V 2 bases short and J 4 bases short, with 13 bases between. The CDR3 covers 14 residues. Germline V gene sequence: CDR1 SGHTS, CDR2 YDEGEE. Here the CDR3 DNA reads TGTGCCAGCAGCTTAGCGGGCGACATATACGAGCAGTACTTC. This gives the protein CASSLAGDIYEQYF. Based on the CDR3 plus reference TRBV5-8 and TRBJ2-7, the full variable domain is EAGVTQSPTHLIKTRGQQATLRCSPISGHTSVYWYQQALGLGLQFLLWYDEGEERNRGNFPPRFSGRQFPNYSSELNVNALELEDSALYLCASSLAGDIYEQYFGPGTRLTVT.

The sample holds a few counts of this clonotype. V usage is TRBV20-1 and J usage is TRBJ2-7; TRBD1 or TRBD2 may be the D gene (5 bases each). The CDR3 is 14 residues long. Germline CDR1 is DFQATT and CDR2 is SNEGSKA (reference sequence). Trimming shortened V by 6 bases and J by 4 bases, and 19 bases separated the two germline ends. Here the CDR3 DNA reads TGCAGTGCCAGTCTTGGGGGAGCGCCGTACGAGCAGTACTTC. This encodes CSASLGGAPYEQYF.

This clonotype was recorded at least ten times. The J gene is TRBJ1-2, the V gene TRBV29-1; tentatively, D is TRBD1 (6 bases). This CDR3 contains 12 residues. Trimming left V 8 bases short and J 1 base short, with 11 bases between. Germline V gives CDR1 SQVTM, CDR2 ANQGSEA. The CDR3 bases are TGCAGCCATCAGGGGAATAACTATGGCTACACCTTC. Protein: CSHQGNNYGYTF.

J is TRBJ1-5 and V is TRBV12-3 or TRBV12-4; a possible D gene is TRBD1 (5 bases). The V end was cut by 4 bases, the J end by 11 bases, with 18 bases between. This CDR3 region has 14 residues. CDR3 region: CASSSARGGGTQHF. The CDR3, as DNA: TGTGCCAGCAGTTCTGCGAGGGGTGGTGGGACCCAGCATTTT.

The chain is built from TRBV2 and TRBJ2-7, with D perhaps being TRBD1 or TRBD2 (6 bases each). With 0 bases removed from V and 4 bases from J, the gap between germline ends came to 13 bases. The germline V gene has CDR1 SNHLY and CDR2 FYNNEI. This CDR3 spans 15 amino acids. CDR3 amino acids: CASSEARDIEYEQYF. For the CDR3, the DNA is TGTGCCAGCAGTGAAGCGCGGGACATAGAATACGAGCAGTACTTC.

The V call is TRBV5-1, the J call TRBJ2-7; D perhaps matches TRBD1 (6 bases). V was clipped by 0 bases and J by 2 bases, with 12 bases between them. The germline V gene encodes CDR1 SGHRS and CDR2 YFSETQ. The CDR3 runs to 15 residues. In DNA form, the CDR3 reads TGCGCCAGCAGCTTGGCACAGGGAGAACCCTACGAGCAGTACTTC. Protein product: CASSLAQGEPYEQYF.

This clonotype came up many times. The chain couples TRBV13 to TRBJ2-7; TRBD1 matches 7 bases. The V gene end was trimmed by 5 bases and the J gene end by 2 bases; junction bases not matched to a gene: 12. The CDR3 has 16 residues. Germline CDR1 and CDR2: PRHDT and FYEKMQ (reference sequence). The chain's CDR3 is CASSLRQGVGTYEQYF. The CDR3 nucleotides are TGTGCCAGCAGCCTAAGACAGGGAGTCGGAACCTACGAGCAGTACTTC.

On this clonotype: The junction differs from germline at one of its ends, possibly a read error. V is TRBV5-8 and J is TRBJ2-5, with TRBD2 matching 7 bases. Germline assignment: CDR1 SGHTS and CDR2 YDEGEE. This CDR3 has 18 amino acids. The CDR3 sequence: CASSLAALSRGGGETQYF. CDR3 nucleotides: TGCGCCAGCAGCTTGGCGGCTCTTTCGAGGGGCGGGGGAGAGACCCAGTACTTC.

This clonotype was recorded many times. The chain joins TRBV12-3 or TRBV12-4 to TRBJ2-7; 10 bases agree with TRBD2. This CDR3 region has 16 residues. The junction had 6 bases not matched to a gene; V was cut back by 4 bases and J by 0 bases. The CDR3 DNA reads TGTGCCAGCAGTTCGACACTAGCGGGGAGCTCCTACGAGCAGTACTTC. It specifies CASSSTLAGSSYEQYF.

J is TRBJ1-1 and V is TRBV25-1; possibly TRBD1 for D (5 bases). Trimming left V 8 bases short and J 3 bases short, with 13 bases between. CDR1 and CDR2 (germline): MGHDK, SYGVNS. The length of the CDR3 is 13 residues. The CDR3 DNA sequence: TGTGCCAGCCTAGTTCAGGGAGACACTGAAGCTTTCTTT. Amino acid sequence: CASLVQGDTEAFF.

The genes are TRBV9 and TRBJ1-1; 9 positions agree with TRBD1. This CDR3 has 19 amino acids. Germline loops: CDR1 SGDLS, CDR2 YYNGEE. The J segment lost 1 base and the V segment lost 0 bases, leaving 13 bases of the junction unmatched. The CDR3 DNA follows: TGTGCCAGCAGCGTAGGCGAGGGTGACAGGGGGTCTCCGAACACTGAAGCTTTCTTT. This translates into CASSVGEGDRGSPNTEAFF.

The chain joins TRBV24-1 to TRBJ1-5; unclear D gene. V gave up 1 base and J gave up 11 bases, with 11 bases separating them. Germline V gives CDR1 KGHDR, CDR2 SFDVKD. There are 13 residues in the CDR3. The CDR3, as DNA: TGTGCCACCAGTGATTTTGAGAGGAGCGCCCAGCATTTT. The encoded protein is CATSDFERSAQHF.

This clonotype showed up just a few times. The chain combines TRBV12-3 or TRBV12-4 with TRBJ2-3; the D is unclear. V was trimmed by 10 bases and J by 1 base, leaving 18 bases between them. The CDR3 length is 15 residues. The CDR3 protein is CATNSPGGGTDTQYF. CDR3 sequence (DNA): TGTGCCACCAACTCCCCGGGCGGTGGCACAGATACGCAGTATTTT.

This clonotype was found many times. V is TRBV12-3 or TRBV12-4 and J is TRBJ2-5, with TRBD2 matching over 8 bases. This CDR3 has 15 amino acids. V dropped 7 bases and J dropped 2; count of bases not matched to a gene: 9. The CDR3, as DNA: TGTGCCAGCAACGCCGGGAGGGGGATTCAAGAGACCCAGTACTTC. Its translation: CASNAGRGIQETQYF.

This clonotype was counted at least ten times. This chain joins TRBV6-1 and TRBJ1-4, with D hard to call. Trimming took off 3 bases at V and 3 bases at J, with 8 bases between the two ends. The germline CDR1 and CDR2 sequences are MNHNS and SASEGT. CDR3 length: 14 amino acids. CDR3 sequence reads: CASSESDANEKLFF. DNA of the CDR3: TGTGCCAGCAGTGAGTCAGATGCTAATGAAAAACTGTTTTTT.

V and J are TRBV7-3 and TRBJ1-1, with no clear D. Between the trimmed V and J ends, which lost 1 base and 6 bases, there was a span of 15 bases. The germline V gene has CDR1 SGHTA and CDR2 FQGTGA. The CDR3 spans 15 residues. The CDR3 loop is CASSLSLAVSPEAFF. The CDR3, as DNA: TGTGCCAGCAGCTTAAGCCTAGCGGTGAGCCCTGAAGCTTTCTTT. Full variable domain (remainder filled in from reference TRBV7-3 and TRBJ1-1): GAGVSQTPSNKVTEKGKYVELRCDPISGHTALYWYRQSLGQGPEFLIYFQGTGAADDSGLPNDRFFAVRPEGSVSTLKIQRTERGDSAVYLCASSLSLAVSPEAFFGQGTRLTVV.

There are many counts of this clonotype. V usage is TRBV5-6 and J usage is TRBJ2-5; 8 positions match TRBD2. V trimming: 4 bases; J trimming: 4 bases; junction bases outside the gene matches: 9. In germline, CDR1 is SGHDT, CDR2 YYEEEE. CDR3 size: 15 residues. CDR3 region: CASSRLGLGGETQYF. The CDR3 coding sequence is TGTGCCAGCAGCCGACTGGGACTAGGCGGAGAGACCCAGTACTTC.

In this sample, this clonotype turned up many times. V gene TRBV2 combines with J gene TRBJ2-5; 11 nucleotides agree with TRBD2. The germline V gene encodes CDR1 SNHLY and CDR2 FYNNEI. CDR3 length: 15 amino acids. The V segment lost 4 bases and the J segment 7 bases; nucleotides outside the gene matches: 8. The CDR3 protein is CASSGASTSGRTQYF. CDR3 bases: TGTGCCAGCAGTGGTGCCTCTACTAGCGGGAGGACCCAGTACTTC.

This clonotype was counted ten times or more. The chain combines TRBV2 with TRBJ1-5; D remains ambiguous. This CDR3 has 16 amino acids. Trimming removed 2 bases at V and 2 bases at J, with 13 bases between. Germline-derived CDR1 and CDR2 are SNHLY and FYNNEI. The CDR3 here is CASSEILGGGNQPQHF. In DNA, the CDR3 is TGTGCCAGCAGTGAAATCCTCGGTGGTGGCAATCAGCCCCAGCATTTT.

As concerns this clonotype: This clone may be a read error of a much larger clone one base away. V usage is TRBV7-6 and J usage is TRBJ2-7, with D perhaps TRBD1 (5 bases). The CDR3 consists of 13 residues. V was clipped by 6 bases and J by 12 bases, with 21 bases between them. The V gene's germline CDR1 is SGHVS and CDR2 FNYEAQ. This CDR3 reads CASSYRQGQARYF. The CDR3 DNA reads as TGTGCCAGCAGTTACCGGCAGGGCCAGGCGCGGTACTTC. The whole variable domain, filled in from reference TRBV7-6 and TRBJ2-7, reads GAGVSQSPRYKVTKRGQDVALRCDPISGHVSLYWYRQALGQGPEFLTYFNYEAQQDKSGLPNDRFSAERPEGSISTLTIQRTEQRDSAMYRCASSYRQGQARYFGPGTRLTVT.